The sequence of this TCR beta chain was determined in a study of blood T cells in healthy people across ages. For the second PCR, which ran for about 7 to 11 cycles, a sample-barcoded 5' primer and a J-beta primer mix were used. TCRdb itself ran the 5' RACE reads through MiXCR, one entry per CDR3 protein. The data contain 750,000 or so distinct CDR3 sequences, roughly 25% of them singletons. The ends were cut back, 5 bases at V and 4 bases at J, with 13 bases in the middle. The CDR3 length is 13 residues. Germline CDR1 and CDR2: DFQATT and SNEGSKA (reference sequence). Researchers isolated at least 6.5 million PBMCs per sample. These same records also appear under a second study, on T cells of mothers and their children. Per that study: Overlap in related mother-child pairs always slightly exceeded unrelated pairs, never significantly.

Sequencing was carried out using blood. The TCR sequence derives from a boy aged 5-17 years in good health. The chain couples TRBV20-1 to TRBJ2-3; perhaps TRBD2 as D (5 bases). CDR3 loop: CSAAAGGADTQYF. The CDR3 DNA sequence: TGCAGTGCTGCGGCGGGCGGCGCAGATACGCAGTATTTT.